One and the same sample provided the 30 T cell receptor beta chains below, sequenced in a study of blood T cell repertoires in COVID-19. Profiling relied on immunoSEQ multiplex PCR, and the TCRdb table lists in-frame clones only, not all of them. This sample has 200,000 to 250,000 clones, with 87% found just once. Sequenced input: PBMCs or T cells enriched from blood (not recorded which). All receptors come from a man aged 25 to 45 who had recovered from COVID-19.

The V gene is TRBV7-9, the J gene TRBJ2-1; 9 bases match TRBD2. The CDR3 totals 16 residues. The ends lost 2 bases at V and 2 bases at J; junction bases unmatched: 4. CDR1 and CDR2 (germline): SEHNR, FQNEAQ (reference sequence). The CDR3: CASSLLAGFTYNEQFF. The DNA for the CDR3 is TGTGCCAGCAGCTTACTAGCGGGATTTACCTACAATGAGCAGTTCTTC.

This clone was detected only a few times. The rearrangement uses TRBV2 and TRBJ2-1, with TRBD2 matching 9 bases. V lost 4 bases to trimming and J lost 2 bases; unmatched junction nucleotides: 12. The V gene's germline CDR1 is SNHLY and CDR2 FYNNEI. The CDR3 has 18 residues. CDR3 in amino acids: CASSVLWASGAAYNEQFF. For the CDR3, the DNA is TGTGCCAGCAGTGTGCTCTGGGCTAGCGGGGCCGCCTACAATGAGCAGTTCTTC.

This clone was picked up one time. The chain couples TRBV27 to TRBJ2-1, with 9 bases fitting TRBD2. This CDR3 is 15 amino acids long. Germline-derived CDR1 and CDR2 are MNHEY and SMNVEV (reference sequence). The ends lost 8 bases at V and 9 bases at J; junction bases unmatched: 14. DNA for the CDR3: TGTGCCAGCCACACGGGTAGCGGGAGAGGGACTGAGCAGTTCTTC. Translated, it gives CASHTGSGRGTEQFF.

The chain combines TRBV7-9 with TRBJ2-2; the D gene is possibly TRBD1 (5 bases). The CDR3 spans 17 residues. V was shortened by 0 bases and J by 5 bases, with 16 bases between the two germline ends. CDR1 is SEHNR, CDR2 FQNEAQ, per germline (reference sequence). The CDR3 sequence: CASSLAIGAARTGELFF. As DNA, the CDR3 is TGTGCCAGCAGCTTAGCGATAGGGGCAGCTCGGACCGGGGAGCTGTTTTTT.

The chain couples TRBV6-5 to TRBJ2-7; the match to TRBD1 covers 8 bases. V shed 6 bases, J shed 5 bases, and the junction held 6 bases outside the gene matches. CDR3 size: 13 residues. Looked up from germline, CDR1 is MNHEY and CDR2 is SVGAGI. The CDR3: CASRGTGRNEQYF. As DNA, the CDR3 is TGTGCCAGCAGAGGGACAGGTAGAAACGAGCAGTACTTC.

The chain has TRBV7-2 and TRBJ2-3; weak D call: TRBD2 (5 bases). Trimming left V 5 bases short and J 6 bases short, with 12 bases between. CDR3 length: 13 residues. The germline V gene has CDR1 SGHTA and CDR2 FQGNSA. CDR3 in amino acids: CASSPGVLDTQYF. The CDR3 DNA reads TGTGCCAGCAGCCCCGGGGTCCTGGATACGCAGTATTTT.

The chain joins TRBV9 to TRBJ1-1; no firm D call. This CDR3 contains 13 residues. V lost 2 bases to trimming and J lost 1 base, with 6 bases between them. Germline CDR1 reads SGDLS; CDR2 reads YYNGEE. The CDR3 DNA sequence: TGTGCCAGCAGCGTGACGGGGAACACTGAAGCTTTCTTT. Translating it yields CASSVTGNTEAFF.

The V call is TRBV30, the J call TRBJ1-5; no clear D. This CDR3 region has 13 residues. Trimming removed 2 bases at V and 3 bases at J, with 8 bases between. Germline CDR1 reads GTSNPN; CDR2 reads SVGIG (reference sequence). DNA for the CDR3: TGTGCCTGGAGTCTAGGTAACAATCAGCCCCAGCATTTT. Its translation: CAWSLGNNQPQHF.

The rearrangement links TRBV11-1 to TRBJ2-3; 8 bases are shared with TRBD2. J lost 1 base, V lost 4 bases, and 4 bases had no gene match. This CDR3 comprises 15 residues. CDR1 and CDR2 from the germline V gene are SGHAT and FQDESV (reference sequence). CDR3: CASSYGGAGTDTQYF. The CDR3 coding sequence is TGTGCCAGCAGCTACGGGGGGGCTGGCACAGATACGCAGTATTTT.

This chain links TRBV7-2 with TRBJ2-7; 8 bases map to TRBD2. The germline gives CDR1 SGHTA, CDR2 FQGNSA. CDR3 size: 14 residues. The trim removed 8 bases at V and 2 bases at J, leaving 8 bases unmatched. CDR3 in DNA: TGTGCCAGCGGCACTAGCGGCCGTCCCTACGAGCAGTACTTC. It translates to CASGTSGRPYEQYF.

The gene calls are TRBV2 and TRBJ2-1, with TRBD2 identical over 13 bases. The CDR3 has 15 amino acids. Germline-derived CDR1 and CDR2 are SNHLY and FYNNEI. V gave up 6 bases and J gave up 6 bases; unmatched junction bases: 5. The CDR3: CASRYGLAGVNEQFF. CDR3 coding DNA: TGTGCCAGCAGATACGGACTAGCGGGAGTCAATGAGCAGTTCTTC. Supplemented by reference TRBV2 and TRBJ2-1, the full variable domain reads EPEVTQTPSHQVTQMGQEVILRCVPISNHLYFYWYRQILGQKVEFLVSFYNNEISEKSEIFDDQFSVERPDGSNFTLKIRSTKLEDSAMYFCASRYGLAGVNEQFFGPGTRLTVL.

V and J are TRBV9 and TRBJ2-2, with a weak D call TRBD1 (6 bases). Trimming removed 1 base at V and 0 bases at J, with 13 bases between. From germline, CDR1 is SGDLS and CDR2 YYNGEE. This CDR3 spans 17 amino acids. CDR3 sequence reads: CASSVPQDRANTGELFF. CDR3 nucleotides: TGTGCCAGCAGCGTACCCCAGGACAGAGCGAACACCGGGGAGCTGTTTTTT.

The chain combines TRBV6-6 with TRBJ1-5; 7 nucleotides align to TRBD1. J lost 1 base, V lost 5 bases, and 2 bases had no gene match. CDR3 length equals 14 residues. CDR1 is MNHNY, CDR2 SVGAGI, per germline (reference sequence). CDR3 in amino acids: CASSLQGSNQPQHF. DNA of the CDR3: TGTGCCAGCAGTCTACAGGGGAGCAATCAGCCCCAGCATTTT.

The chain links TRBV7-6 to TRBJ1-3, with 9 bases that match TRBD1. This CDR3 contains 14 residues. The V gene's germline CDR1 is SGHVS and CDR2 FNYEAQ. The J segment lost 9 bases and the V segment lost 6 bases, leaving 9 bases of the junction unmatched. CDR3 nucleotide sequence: TGTGCCAGCAGTCTCACAGGGGGCTTGGGCACCATATATTTT. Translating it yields CASSLTGGLGTIYF.

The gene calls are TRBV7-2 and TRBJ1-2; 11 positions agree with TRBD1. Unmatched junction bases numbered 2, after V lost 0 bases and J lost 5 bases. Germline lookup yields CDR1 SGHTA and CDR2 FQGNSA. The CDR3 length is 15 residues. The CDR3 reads CASSLAGTGGYGYTF. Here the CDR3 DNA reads TGTGCCAGCAGCTTAGCTGGGACAGGGGGATATGGCTACACCTTC.

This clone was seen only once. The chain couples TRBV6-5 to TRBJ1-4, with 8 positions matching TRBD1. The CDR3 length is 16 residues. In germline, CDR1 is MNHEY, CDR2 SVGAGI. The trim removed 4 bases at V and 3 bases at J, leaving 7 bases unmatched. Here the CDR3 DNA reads TGTGCCAGCAGTTCCGGACAGGGCGGGTCTAATGAAAAACTGTTTTTT. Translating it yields CASSSGQGGSNEKLFF.

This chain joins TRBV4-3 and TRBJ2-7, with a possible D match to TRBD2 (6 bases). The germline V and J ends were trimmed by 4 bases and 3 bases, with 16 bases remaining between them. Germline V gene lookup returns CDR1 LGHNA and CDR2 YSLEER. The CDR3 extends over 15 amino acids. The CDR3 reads CASSPNPGGSYEQYF. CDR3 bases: TGCGCCAGCAGCCCCAATCCCGGGGGAAGCTACGAGCAGTACTTC.

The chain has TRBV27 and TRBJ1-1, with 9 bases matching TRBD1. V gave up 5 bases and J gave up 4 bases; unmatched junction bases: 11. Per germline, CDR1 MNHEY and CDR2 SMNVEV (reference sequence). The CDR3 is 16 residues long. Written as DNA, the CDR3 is TGTGCCAGCAGTCCCGCCGGGACAGGGTTCAGCACTGAAGCTTTCTTT. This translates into CASSPAGTGFSTEAFF.

The CDR3 DNA reads TGTGCCATCAGTGATTACGAGGGCTCAGGGGTGTTTTTT. Amino acid sequence: CAISDYEGSGVFF. The gene calls are TRBV10-3 and TRBJ1-4; D possibly corresponds to TRBD1 (6 bases). The CDR3 is 13 residues long. V lost 3 bases, J lost 15 bases, and 17 bases lay in between. Germline V gives CDR1 ENHRY, CDR2 SYGVKD.

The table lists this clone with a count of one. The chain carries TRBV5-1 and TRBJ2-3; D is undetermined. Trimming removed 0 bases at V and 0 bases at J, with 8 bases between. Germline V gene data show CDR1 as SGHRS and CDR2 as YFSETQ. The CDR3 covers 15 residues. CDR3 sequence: CASSLGGQSTDTQYF. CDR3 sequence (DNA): TGCGCCAGCAGCTTGGGTGGTCAGAGCACAGATACGCAGTATTTT.

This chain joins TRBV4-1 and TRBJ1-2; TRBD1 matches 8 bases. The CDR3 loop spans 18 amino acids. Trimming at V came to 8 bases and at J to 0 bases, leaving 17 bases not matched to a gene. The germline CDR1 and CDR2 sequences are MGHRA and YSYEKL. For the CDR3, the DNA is TGCGCCAGCTCTACCCCGGGACAGGTCATGAGAGCTAACTATGGCTACACCTTC. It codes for CASSTPGQVMRANYGYTF.

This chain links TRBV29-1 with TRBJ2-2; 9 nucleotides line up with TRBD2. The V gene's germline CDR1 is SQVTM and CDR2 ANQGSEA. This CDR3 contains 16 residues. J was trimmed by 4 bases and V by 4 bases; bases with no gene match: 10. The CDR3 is CSVVASRGGVTGELFF. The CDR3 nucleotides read TGCAGCGTTGTGGCCTCGCGGGGGGGCGTCACCGGGGAGCTGTTTTTT.

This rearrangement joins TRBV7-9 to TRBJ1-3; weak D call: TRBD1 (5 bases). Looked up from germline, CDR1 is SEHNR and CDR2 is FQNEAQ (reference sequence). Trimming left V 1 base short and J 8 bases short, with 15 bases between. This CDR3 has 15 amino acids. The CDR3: CASSLERQLGDTIYF. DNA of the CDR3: TGTGCCAGCAGCTTAGAAAGACAGCTTGGGGACACCATATATTTT.

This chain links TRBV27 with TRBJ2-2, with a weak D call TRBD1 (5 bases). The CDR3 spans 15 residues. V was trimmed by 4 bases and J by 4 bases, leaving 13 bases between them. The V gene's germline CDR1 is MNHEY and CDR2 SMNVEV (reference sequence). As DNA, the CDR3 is TGTGCCAGCAGTTCGCCAGGGTTCGGCACCGGGGAGCTGTTTTTT. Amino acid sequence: CASSSPGFGTGELFF.

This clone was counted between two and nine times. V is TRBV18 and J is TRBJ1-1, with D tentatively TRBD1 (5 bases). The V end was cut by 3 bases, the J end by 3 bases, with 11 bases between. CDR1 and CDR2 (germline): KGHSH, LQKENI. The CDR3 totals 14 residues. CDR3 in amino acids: CASSPQGQDTEAFF. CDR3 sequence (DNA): TGTGCCAGCTCACCTCAGGGTCAGGACACTGAAGCTTTCTTT. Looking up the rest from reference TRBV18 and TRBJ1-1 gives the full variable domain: NAGVMQNPRHLVRRRGQEARLRCSPMKGHSHVYWYRQLPEEGLKFMVYLQKENIIDESGMPKERFSAEFPKEGPSILRIQQVVRGDSAAYFCASSPQGQDTEAFFGQGTRLTVV.

The CDR3 is CASSQGGVLAGGPRNEQYF. CDR3 DNA: TGTGCCAGCAGCCAAGGTGGTGTGCTAGCGGGAGGGCCGAGGAACGAGCAGTACTTC. The chain links TRBV3-1 (or the pseudogene TRBV3-2) to TRBJ2-7, with 12 nucleotides matching TRBD2. CDR3 length equals 19 residues. The trim removed 1 base at V and 5 bases at J, leaving 15 bases unmatched. The V gene's germline CDR1 is LGHDT and CDR2 YNNKEL (reference sequence).

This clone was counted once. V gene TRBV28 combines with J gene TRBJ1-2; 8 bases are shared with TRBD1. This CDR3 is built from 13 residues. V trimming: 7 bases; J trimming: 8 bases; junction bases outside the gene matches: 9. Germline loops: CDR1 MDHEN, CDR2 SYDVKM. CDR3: CASTKNPGGGYTF. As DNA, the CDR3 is TGTGCCAGCACCAAAAACCCAGGGGGCGGCTACACCTTC.

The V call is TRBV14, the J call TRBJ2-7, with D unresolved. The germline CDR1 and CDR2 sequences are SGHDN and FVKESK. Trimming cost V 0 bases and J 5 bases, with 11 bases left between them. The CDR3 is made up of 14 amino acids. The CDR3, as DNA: TGTGCCAGCAGCCAAGATGCGAGTCAGGACGAGCAGTACTTC. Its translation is CASSQDASQDEQYF.

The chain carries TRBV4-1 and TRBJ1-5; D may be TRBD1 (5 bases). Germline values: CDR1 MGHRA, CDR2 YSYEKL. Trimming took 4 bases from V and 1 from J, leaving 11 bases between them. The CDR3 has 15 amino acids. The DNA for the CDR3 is TGCGCCAGCAGCCCGGGGGGTGCGAGCAATCAGCCCCAGCATTTT. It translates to CASSPGGASNQPQHF.

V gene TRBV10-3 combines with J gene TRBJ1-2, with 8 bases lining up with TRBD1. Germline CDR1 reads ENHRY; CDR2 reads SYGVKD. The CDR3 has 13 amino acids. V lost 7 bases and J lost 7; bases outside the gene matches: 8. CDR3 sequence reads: CAITETGEGGYTF. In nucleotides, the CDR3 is TGTGCCATCACCGAGACAGGGGAGGGTGGCTACACCTTC.